This TCR beta chain was profiled in a study of blood T cell repertoires in COVID-19. Study overall: The samples span acute and convalescent COVID-19 from the United States, Italy and Spain. The analysed material was cDNA or gDNA that came from T cells, B-cell-depleted T cells, or PBMCs.

In the study's own analysis: Amplification with reference gene primers provided the estimates of nucleated cell counts. TCRdb's copy holds only in-frame clones and misses some; the assay was immunoSEQ multiplex PCR. That table gives V, J and clone size, and the DNA gave D and trimming. The sample has around 250,000 clones, around 87% seen once. This CDR3 is 15 amino acids long. Germline CDR1 is SGDLS and CDR2 is YYNGEE. Losses at the gene ends were 4 bases for V and 2 bases for J; bases not matched to a gene: 6. The source is a woman in her seventies with active or convalescent COVID-19. The sequenced sample was peripheral blood. This rearrangement joins TRBV9 to TRBJ2-3; 8 bases match TRBD2. CDR3 in amino acids: CASSSDGGDTDTQYF. The CDR3 DNA reads TGTGCCAGCAGCTCCGACGGGGGGGACACAGATACGCAGTATTTT.